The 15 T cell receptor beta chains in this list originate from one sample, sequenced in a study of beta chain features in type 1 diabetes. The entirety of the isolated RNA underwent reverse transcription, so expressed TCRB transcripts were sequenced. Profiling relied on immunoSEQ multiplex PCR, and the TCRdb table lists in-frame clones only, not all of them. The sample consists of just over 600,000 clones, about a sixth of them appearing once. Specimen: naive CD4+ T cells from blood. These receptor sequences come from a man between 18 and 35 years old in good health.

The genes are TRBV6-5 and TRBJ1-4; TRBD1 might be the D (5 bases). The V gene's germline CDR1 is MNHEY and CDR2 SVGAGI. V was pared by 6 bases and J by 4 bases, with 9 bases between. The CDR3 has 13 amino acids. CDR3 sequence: CASSDRDNEKLFF. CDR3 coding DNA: TGTGCCAGCAGCGACAGAGATAATGAAAAACTGTTTTTT.

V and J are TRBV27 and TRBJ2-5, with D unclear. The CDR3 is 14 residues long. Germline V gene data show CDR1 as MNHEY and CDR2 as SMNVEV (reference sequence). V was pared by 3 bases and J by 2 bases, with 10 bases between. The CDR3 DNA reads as TGTGCCAGCAGTTTCTATGGTGATCAAGAGACCCAGTACTTC. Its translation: CASSFYGDQETQYF.

The CDR3 DNA reads TGTGCCATCAGTGCAGGGGGCCGGGGCACCGGGGAGCTGTTTTTT. Translating gives CAISAGGRGTGELFF. J is TRBJ2-2 and V is TRBV10-3; TRBD1 matches at 8 bases. V gave up 4 bases and J gave up 4 bases; unmatched junction bases: 5. Germline assignment: CDR1 ENHRY and CDR2 SYGVKD. This CDR3 has 15 residues.

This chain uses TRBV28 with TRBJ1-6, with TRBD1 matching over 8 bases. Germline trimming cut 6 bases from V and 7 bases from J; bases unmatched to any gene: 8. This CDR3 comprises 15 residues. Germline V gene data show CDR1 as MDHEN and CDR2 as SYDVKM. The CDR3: CASRGSQGENSPLHF. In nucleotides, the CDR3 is TGTGCCAGCAGAGGGTCACAGGGGGAAAATTCACCCCTCCACTTT.

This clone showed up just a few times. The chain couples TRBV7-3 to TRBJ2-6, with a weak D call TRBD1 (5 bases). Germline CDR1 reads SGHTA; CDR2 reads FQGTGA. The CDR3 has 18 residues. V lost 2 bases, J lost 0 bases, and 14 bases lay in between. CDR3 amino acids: CASSLGAGSPSGANVLTF. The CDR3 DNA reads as TGTGCCAGCAGCTTAGGCGCAGGGTCTCCCTCTGGGGCCAACGTCCTGACTTTC.

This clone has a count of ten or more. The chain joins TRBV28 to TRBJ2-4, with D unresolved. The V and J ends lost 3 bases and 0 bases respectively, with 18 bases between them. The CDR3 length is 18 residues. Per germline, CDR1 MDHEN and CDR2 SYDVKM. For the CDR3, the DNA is TGTGCCAGCAGTTTTCCCCCCGGGTCCCCAGAAGCCAAAAACATTCAGTACTTC. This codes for CASSFPPGSPEAKNIQYF.

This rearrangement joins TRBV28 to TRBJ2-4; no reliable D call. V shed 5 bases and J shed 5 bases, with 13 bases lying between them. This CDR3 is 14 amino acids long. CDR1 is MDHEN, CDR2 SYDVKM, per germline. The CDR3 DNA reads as TGTGCCAGCAGTCCTCTTGGGGTTCAAAACATTCAGTACTTC. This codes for CASSPLGVQNIQYF.

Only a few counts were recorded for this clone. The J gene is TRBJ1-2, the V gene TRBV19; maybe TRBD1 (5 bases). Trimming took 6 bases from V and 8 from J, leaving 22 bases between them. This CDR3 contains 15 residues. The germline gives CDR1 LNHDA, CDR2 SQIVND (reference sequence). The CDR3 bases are TGTGCCAGTAGGGACGGGACGGGAAAGCTATACGGCTACACCTTC. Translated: CASRDGTGKLYGYTF.

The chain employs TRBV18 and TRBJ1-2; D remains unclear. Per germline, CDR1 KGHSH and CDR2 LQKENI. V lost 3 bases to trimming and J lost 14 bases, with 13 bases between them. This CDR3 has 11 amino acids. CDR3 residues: CASSPVASATF. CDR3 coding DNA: TGTGCCAGCTCACCGGTCGCGTCCGCTACCTTC. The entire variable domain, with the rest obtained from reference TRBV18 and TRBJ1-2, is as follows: NAGVMQNPRHLVRRRGQEARLRCSPMKGHSHVYWYRQLPEEGLKFMVYLQKENIIDESGMPKERFSAEFPKEGPSILRIQQVVRGDSAAYFCASSPVASATFGSGTRLTVV.

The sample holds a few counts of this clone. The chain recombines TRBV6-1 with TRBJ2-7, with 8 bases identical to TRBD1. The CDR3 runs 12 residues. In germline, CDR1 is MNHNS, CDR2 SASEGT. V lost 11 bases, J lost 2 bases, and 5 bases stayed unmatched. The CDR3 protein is CASRDRPYEQYF. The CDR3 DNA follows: TGTGCCTCGCGGGACAGGCCCTACGAGCAGTACTTC.

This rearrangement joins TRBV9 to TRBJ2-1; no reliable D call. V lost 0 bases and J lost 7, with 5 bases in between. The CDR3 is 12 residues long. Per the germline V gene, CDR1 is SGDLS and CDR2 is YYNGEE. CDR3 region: CASSVAMNEQFF. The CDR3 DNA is TGTGCCAGCAGCGTAGCTATGAATGAGCAGTTCTTC. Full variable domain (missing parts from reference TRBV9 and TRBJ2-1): DSGVTQTPKHLITATGQRVTLRCSPRSGDLSVYWYQQSLDQGLQFLIQYYNGEERAKGNILERFSAQQFPDLHSELNLSSLELGDSALYFCASSVAMNEQFFGPGTRLTVL.

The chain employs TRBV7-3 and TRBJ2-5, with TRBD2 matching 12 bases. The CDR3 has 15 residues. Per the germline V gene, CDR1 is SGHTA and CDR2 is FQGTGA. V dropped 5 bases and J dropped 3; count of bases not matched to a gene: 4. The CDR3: CASSRGLAGKETQYF. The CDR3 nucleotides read TGTGCCAGCAGCCGAGGACTAGCGGGAAAAGAGACCCAGTACTTC.

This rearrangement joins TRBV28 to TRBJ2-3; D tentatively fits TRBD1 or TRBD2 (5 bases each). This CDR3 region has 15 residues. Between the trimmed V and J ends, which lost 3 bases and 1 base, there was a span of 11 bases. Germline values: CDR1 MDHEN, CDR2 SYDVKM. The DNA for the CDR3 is TGTGCCAGCAGTTTCCGGGGCGCTGGCACAGATACGCAGTATTTT. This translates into CASSFRGAGTDTQYF.

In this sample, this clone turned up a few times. CDR3 DNA sequence: TGTGCCAGCAGCTCCCGGACAGGGAACACCGGGGAGCTGTTTTTT. This sequence encodes CASSSRTGNTGELFF. The chain has TRBV11-2 and TRBJ2-2; 7 nucleotides align to TRBD1. The germline CDR1 and CDR2 sequences are SGHAT and FQNNGV. The CDR3 totals 15 residues. The trim removed 4 bases at V and 1 base at J, leaving 3 bases unmatched.

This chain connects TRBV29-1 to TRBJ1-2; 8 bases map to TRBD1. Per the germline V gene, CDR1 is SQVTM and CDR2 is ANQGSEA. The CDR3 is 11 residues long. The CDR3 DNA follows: TGCAGTACGGACAGGGCCTATGGCTACACCTTC. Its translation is CSTDRAYGYTF. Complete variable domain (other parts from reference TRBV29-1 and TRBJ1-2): SAVISQKPSRDICQRGTSLTIQCQVDSQVTMMFWYRQQPGQSLTLIATANQGSEATYESGFVIDKFPISRPNLTFSTLTVSNMSPEDSSIYLCSTDRAYGYTFGSGTRLTVV.